These 10 T cell receptor beta chains were all obtained from the same sample, sequenced in a study of early T cells in non-severe SARS-CoV-2 infection. TCRdb re-derived calls from the 5' RACE reads in MiXCR, one entry per CDR3 protein. The data contain tens of thousands of distinct CDR3 sequences, around 15% of them singletons. Sequenced material: whole blood. The receptors come from an adult who was a healthcare worker with PCR-confirmed SARS-CoV-2 infection or an uninfected control (not recorded which).

The chain carries TRBV28 and TRBJ2-5; 12 nucleotides line up with TRBD1. The V gene's germline CDR1 is MDHEN and CDR2 SYDVKM. The CDR3 runs to 15 residues. V lost 4 bases and J lost 5; bases outside the gene matches: 5. CDR3 in DNA: TGTGCCAGCAGTTCCGGGACAGGGGGCTTGGAGACCCAGTACTTC. Protein product: CASSSGTGGLETQYF.

This chain joins TRBV7-2 and TRBJ2-7, with 8 bases that match TRBD1. Trimming at V came to 3 bases and at J to 7 bases, leaving 8 bases not matched to a gene. CDR1 and CDR2 (germline): SGHTA, FQGNSA. This CDR3 has 14 residues. CDR3 nucleotide sequence: TGTGCCAGCAGCTTCGGACAGGGTGCCCTAGAGCAGTACTTC. This codes for CASSFGQGALEQYF.

This clonotype has a count of ten or more. The V and J genes are TRBV7-8 and TRBJ2-7; 8 nucleotides agree with TRBD2. Trimming cost V 3 bases and J 0 bases; bases outside gene matches: 7. This CDR3 has 16 residues. Germline CDR1 is SGHVS and CDR2 is FQNEAQ. CDR3 bases: TGTGCCAGCAGCTTGGACCTGACTAGCGTCTCCTACGAGCAGTACTTC. It encodes CASSLDLTSVSYEQYF.

The rearrangement joins TRBV27 to TRBJ1-6, with D unclear. V was clipped by 6 bases and J by 0 bases, with 6 bases between them. The CDR3 contains 14 residues. Germline CDR1 MNHEY, CDR2 SMNVEV (reference sequence). CDR3 nucleotides: TGTGCCAGCAGGGCGGGCTCCTATAATTCACCCCTCCACTTT. Protein: CASRAGSYNSPLHF.

The chain combines TRBV11-2 with TRBJ2-5; 10 bases are a match to TRBD1. This CDR3 is built from 16 residues. After removal of 5 bases from V and 4 bases from J, the junction contained 10 bases not matched to a gene. Per germline, CDR1 SGHAT and CDR2 FQNNGV. The CDR3 nucleotides are TGTGCCAGCAGCCCAGACCCCGGACAGGGGGGAGAGACCCAGTACTTC. Translated: CASSPDPGQGGETQYF.

The chain couples TRBV6-2 or TRBV6-3 to TRBJ2-7; 13 nucleotides agree with TRBD2. Trimming took 4 bases from V and 0 from J; bases not matched to a gene: 3. Looked up from germline, CDR1 is MNHEY and CDR2 is SVGEGT. The CDR3 extends over 16 amino acids. Here the CDR3 reads CASSFRTSGSSYEQYF. CDR3 in DNA: TGTGCCAGCAGTTTTCGGACTAGCGGGAGCTCCTACGAGCAGTACTTC.

This clonotype came up once. Compared with germline, one end of the junction differs, possibly owing to a read error. The V and J genes are TRBV30 and TRBJ1-5; no reliable D call. This CDR3 is 14 amino acids long. Germline CDR1 reads GTSNPN; CDR2 reads SVGIG (reference sequence). The CDR3 loop reads CVWSVTVRDQPQHF. CDR3 nucleotide sequence: TGTGTCTGGAGTGTAACAGTTCGTGACCAGCCCCAGCATTTT.

This clonotype occurred a few times. The chain employs TRBV7-9 and TRBJ2-6; D gene uncertain. The CDR3 extends over 15 amino acids. The germline CDR1 and CDR2 sequences are SEHNR and FQNEAQ (reference sequence). V gave up 1 base and J gave up 2 bases, with 6 bases separating them. CDR3 region: CASSLGSTGANVLTF. As DNA, the CDR3 is TGTGCCAGCAGCTTAGGATCCACTGGGGCCAACGTCCTGACTTTC.

This clonotype showed up just a few times. The CDR3 protein is CASSQGRQGPEGQYF. The CDR3 DNA follows: TGCGCCAGCAGCCAAGGCCGGCAGGGCCCAGAGGGGCAGTACTTC. The V and J genes are TRBV4-1 and TRBJ2-7; D is tentatively TRBD1 or TRBD2 (5 bases each). CDR1 is MGHRA, CDR2 YSYEKL, per germline. The CDR3 extends over 15 amino acids. Trimming left V 1 base short and J 9 bases short, with 19 bases between.

The rearrangement joins TRBV25-1 to TRBJ1-2; tentatively, D is TRBD1 (6 bases). CDR3 length: 15 residues. Germline CDR1 MGHDK, CDR2 SYGVNS. The V end was cut by 2 bases, the J end by 8 bases, with 18 bases between. CDR3 region: CASSETKGGGIGYTF. DNA for the CDR3: TGTGCCAGCAGTGAAACTAAAGGGGGGGGAATCGGCTACACCTTC.